A selection of T cell receptor beta chains follows, all from one sample in a study of blood T cell repertoires in COVID-19. Sequenced by immunoSEQ multiplex PCR; TCRdb stores in-frame clones only, minus some. The sample holds about 270,000 clones; approximately 87% are singletons and the top ten take approximately 12%. The sequencing input was peripheral blood. The receptors derive from a woman aged 25-40 years with COVID-19, enrolled during active disease. Both conserved end residues are part of each CDR3. A D gene is named only where the DNA matches it firmly. The size field is filled for only some rows; it gives once, few, many or a size class.

d_gene: -
j_gene: TRBJ1-2
abundance: -
v_gene: TRBV6-4
len: 14
CDR3aa: CASSETALNYGYTF
CDR3nt: TGTGCCAGCAGTGAGACAGCCCTCAACTATGGCTACACCTTC

d_gene: -
j_gene: TRBJ1-2
abundance: -
v_gene: TRBV5-1
len: 14
CDR3aa: CASSLGSTNYGYTF
CDR3nt: TGCGCCAGCAGCTTGGGGAGCACTAACTATGGCTACACCTTC

d_gene: TRBD2
j_gene: TRBJ2-1
abundance: -
v_gene: TRBV29-1
len: 10
CDR3aa: CSVEGGGRFF
CDR3nt: TGCAGCGTTGAAGGGGGGGGACGGTTCTTC

d_gene: -
j_gene: TRBJ2-1
abundance: -
v_gene: TRBV5-1
len: 15
CDR3aa: CASSLAGRGYNEQFF
CDR3nt: TGCGCCAGCAGCTTGGCCGGGCGGGGTTACAATGAGCAGTTCTTC

d_gene: -
j_gene: TRBJ2-6
abundance: few
v_gene: TRBV3-1/TRBV3-2
len: 15
CDR3aa: CASSSGVSGANVLTF
CDR3nt: TGTGCCAGCAGTTCGGGAGTTTCTGGGGCCAACGTCCTGACTTTC

d_gene: TRBD1
j_gene: TRBJ2-7
abundance: -
v_gene: TRBV5-1
len: 14
CDR3aa: CASSWTLTGQEQYF
CDR3nt: TGCGCCAGCAGCTGGACCCTGACAGGGCAAGAGCAGTACTTC

d_gene: TRBD2
j_gene: TRBJ2-3
abundance: -
v_gene: TRBV19
len: 15
CDR3aa: CASSIRRGGLDTQYF
CDR3nt: TGTGCCAGTAGTATTCGGCGGGGGGGCCTGGATACGCAGTATTTT

d_gene: -
j_gene: TRBJ2-3
abundance: few
v_gene: TRBV27
len: 14
CDR3aa: CASSLSGTSDTQYF
CDR3nt: TGTGCCAGCAGTTTGTCCGGGACTTCTGATACGCAGTATTTT

d_gene: -
j_gene: TRBJ2-1
abundance: -
v_gene: TRBV24-1
len: 12
CDR3aa: CATSADGYEQFF
CDR3nt: TGTGCCACCAGTGCCGACGGGTATGAGCAGTTCTTC

d_gene: TRBD1
j_gene: TRBJ2-2
abundance: -
v_gene: TRBV7-6
len: 16
CDR3aa: CASSSRQGGSTGELFF
CDR3nt: TGTGCCAGCAGTTCCCGACAGGGGGGATCCACCGGGGAGCTGTTTTTT

d_gene: -
j_gene: TRBJ2-5
abundance: -
v_gene: TRBV7-9
len: 12
CDR3aa: CASSSQIETQYF
CDR3nt: TGTGCCAGCAGCTCCCAGATTGAGACCCAGTACTTC

d_gene: -
j_gene: TRBJ1-2
abundance: few
v_gene: TRBV19
len: 13
CDR3aa: CASSIPGNYGYTF
CDR3nt: TGTGCCAGTAGTATACCGGGGAACTATGGCTACACCTTC

d_gene: TRBD2
j_gene: TRBJ2-7
abundance: -
v_gene: TRBV11-2
len: 14
CDR3aa: CASSLVPSGVEQYF
CDR3nt: TGTGCCAGCAGCTTAGTACCTAGCGGGGTCGAGCAGTACTTC

d_gene: -
j_gene: TRBJ2-7
abundance: -
v_gene: TRBV28
len: 15
CDR3aa: CASSPEGHASYEQYF
CDR3nt: TGTGCCAGCAGCCCTGAGGGACACGCATCCTACGAGCAGTACTTC

d_gene: -
j_gene: TRBJ1-1
abundance: -
v_gene: TRBV19
len: 14
CDR3aa: CASSNRQGSTEAFF
CDR3nt: TGTGCCAGTAGTAACAGGCAGGGGAGCACTGAAGCTTTCTTT

d_gene: -
j_gene: TRBJ2-5
abundance: -
v_gene: TRBV18
len: 15
CDR3aa: CASSVLRDSEETQYF
CDR3nt: TGTGCCAGCTCAGTGCTCCGGGACTCAGAAGAGACCCAGTACTTC

d_gene: -
j_gene: TRBJ2-5
abundance: -
v_gene: TRBV15
len: 14
CDR3aa: CATSRDRAQETQYF
CDR3nt: TGTGCCACCAGCAGAGACAGGGCTCAAGAGACCCAGTACTTC

d_gene: TRBD1
j_gene: TRBJ1-2
abundance: -
v_gene: TRBV7-8
len: 15
CDR3aa: CASSVHRDRGLGYTF
CDR3nt: TGTGCCAGCAGCGTACATAGGGACAGGGGGCTAGGCTACACCTTC

d_gene: TRBD2
j_gene: TRBJ2-3
abundance: -
v_gene: TRBV2
len: 14
CDR3aa: CASGEGSSTDTQYF
CDR3nt: TGTGCCAGCGGGGAGGGCTCTTCCACAGATACGCAGTATTTT

d_gene: TRBD1
j_gene: TRBJ2-5
abundance: -
v_gene: TRBV5-1
len: 13
CDR3aa: CASSGQGGETQYF
CDR3nt: TGCGCCAGCTCGGGACAGGGAGGAGAGACCCAGTACTTC

d_gene: TRBD1
j_gene: TRBJ1-5
abundance: -
v_gene: TRBV28
len: 14
CDR3aa: CASSHRGFNQPQHF
CDR3nt: TGTGCCAGCAGCCACAGGGGTTTCAATCAGCCCCAGCATTTT

d_gene: -
j_gene: TRBJ1-1
abundance: once
v_gene: TRBV19
len: 13
CDR3aa: CASSMGRLTEAFF
CDR3nt: TGTGCCAGTAGTATGGGCAGGCTCACTGAAGCTTTCTTT

d_gene: TRBD2
j_gene: TRBJ2-5
abundance: -
v_gene: TRBV5-4
len: 16
CDR3aa: CASSSGGLAGDETQYF
CDR3nt: TGTGCCAGCAGCTCGGGGGGACTAGCGGGGGATGAGACCCAGTACTTC

d_gene: TRBD1
j_gene: TRBJ2-2
abundance: -
v_gene: TRBV5-1
len: 14
CDR3aa: CASRQGRNTGELFF
CDR3nt: TGCGCCAGCCGACAGGGAAGGAACACCGGGGAGCTGTTTTTT

d_gene: TRBD1
j_gene: TRBJ2-7
abundance: -
v_gene: TRBV11-2
len: 14
CDR3aa: CASSPWTGAYEQYF
CDR3nt: TGTGCCAGCAGCCCTTGGACAGGGGCCTACGAGCAGTACTTC

d_gene: TRBD1
j_gene: TRBJ1-1
abundance: -
v_gene: TRBV7-9
len: 14
CDR3aa: CASSRGQVNTEAFF
CDR3nt: TGTGCCAGCAGCCGGGGACAGGTGAACACTGAAGCTTTCTTT

d_gene: -
j_gene: TRBJ2-7
abundance: few
v_gene: TRBV2
len: 14
CDR3aa: CASSSEQSSYEQYF
CDR3nt: TGTGCCAGCAGTTCGGAACAGAGCTCCTACGAGCAGTACTTC

d_gene: TRBD1
j_gene: TRBJ1-1
abundance: -
v_gene: TRBV4-1
len: 17
CDR3aa: CASSQDTLTGVNTEAFF
CDR3nt: TGCGCCAGCAGCCAGGATACACTGACAGGGGTCAACACTGAAGCTTTCTTT

d_gene: TRBD1
j_gene: TRBJ2-7
abundance: -
v_gene: TRBV25-1
len: 15
CDR3aa: CASARSGTGAYEQYF
CDR3nt: TGTGCCAGCGCGCGGTCCGGGACAGGGGCCTACGAGCAGTACTTC

d_gene: TRBD1
j_gene: TRBJ1-5
abundance: once
v_gene: TRBV5-1
len: 16
CDR3aa: CASRPQGADSNQPQHF
CDR3nt: TGCGCCAGCAGACCCCAGGGGGCGGATAGCAATCAGCCCCAGCATTTT

d_gene: -
j_gene: TRBJ1-2
abundance: -
v_gene: TRBV5-1
len: 13
CDR3aa: CASRESGNYGYTF
CDR3nt: TGCGCCAGCAGAGAATCAGGGAACTATGGCTACACCTTC

d_gene: -
j_gene: TRBJ2-6
abundance: -
v_gene: TRBV9
len: 17
CDR3aa: CASSLGTLVSGANVLTF
CDR3nt: TGTGCCAGCAGCCTCGGGACATTAGTCTCTGGGGCCAACGTCCTGACTTTC

d_gene: TRBD2
j_gene: TRBJ2-7
abundance: -
v_gene: TRBV6-5
len: 15
CDR3aa: CASSYSSGGSKEQYF
CDR3nt: TGTGCCAGCAGTTACTCTAGCGGGGGTTCGAAGGAGCAGTACTTC

d_gene: -
j_gene: TRBJ1-3
abundance: -
v_gene: TRBV7-9
len: 15
CDR3aa: CASSLGGGAGNTIYF
CDR3nt: TGTGCCAGCAGCTTAGGAGGGGGTGCTGGAAACACCATATATTTT

d_gene: TRBD2
j_gene: TRBJ2-1
abundance: -
v_gene: TRBV4-1
len: 15
CDR3aa: CASSQVPSGGNEQFF
CDR3nt: TGCGCCAGCAGCCAAGTGCCTAGCGGGGGCAATGAGCAGTTCTTC

d_gene: -
j_gene: TRBJ2-3
abundance: -
v_gene: TRBV5-1
len: 15
CDR3aa: CASSSTTRATDTQYF
CDR3nt: TGCGCCAGCAGCTCCACAACCAGGGCAACAGATACGCAGTATTTT

d_gene: -
j_gene: TRBJ2-7
abundance: -
v_gene: TRBV23-1
len: 15
CDR3aa: CASSRGRHFSYEQYF
CDR3nt: TGCGCCAGCAGTCGCGGTCGGCACTTTTCCTACGAGCAGTACTTC

d_gene: TRBD1
j_gene: TRBJ2-7
abundance: -
v_gene: TRBV14
len: 15
CDR3aa: CASSLQQGGAYEQYF
CDR3nt: TGTGCCAGCAGCCTACAACAGGGGGGAGCCTACGAGCAGTACTTC

d_gene: -
j_gene: TRBJ1-1
abundance: -
v_gene: TRBV27
len: 15
CDR3aa: CASSREGRTNTEAFF
CDR3nt: TGTGCCAGCAGCCGGGAGGGGCGGACGAACACTGAAGCTTTCTTT

d_gene: TRBD1
j_gene: TRBJ1-6
abundance: -
v_gene: TRBV27
len: 15
CDR3aa: CASSYWTGSGSPLHF
CDR3nt: TGTGCCAGCAGTTATTGGACAGGGTCAGGTTCACCCCTCCACTTT

d_gene: TRBD2
j_gene: TRBJ2-3
abundance: -
v_gene: TRBV19
len: 15
CDR3aa: CASSIEGRAQNTQYF
CDR3nt: TGTGCCAGTAGTATAGAGGGGAGGGCACAAAATACGCAGTATTTT

d_gene: -
j_gene: TRBJ2-4
abundance: -
v_gene: TRBV30
len: 14
CDR3aa: CAWKMAGAKNIQYF
CDR3nt: TGTGCCTGGAAAATGGCGGGAGCCAAAAACATTCAGTACTTC

d_gene: -
j_gene: TRBJ1-6
abundance: -
v_gene: TRBV2
len: 16
CDR3aa: CASSGGGSSYNSPLHF
CDR3nt: TGTGCCAGCAGTGGGGGAGGGAGCTCCTATAATTCACCCCTCCACTTT

d_gene: TRBD2
j_gene: TRBJ2-5
abundance: -
v_gene: TRBV5-4
len: 15
CDR3aa: CASSPNRGVWETQYF
CDR3nt: TGTGCCAGCAGCCCAAACCGGGGGGTTTGGGAGACCCAGTACTTC

d_gene: TRBD1
j_gene: TRBJ2-7
abundance: -
v_gene: TRBV27
len: 14
CDR3aa: CASTWGQGASEQYF
CDR3nt: TGTGCCAGCACCTGGGGACAGGGGGCCTCCGAGCAGTACTTC

d_gene: TRBD2
j_gene: TRBJ2-2
abundance: -
v_gene: TRBV7-9
len: 14
CDR3aa: CASPSGGAPGELFF
CDR3nt: TGTGCCAGCCCTAGCGGGGGGGCCCCCGGGGAGCTGTTTTTT

d_gene: -
j_gene: TRBJ1-6
abundance: -
v_gene: TRBV5-1
len: 15
CDR3aa: CASSLAGEGNSPLHF
CDR3nt: TGCGCCAGCAGCTTGGCCGGGGAGGGGAATTCACCCCTCCACTTT